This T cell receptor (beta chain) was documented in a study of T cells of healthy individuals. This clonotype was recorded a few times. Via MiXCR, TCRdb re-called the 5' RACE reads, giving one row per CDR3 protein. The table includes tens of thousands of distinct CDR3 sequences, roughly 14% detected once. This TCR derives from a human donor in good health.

DNA for the CDR3: TGTGCCAGCAGCACCGAGGACTTACCTGGCAATCAGCCCCAGCATTTT. Protein sequence: CASSTEDLPGNQPQHF. The chain has TRBV21-1 and TRBJ1-5. TRBV21-1 represents a pseudogene. The CDR3 has 16 amino acids.